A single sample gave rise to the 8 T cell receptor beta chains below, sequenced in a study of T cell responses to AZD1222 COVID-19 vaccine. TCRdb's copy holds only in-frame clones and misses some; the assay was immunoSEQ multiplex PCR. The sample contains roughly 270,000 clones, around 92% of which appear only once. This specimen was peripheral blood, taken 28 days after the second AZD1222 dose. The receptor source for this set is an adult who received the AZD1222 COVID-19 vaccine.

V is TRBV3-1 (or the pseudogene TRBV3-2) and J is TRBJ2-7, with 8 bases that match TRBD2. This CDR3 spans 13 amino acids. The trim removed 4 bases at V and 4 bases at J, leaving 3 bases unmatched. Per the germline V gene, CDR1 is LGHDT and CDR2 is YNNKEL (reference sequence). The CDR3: CASSPRGGYEQYF. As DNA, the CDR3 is TGTGCCAGCAGCCCCCGGGGGGGGTACGAGCAGTACTTC.

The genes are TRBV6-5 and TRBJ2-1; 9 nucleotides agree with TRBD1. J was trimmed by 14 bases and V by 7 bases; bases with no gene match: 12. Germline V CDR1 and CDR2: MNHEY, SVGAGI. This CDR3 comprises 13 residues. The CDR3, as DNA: TGTGCCAGCACTAGACAGGGGGGCAGAACGGAGTTCTTC. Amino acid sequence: CASTRQGGRTEFF.

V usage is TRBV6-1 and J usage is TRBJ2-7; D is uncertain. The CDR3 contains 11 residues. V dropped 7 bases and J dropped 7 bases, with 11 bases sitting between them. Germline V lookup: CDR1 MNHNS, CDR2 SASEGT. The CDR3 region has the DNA TGTGCCAGCACTGAGAGAACAGAGCAGTACTTC. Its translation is CASTERTEQYF.

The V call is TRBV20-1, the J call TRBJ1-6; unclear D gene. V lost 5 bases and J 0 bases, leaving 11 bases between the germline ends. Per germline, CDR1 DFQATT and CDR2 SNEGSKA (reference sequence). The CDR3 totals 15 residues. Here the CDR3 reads CSAGGGSSYNSPLHF. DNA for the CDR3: TGCAGTGCTGGTGGTGGCAGCTCCTATAATTCACCCCTCCACTTT.

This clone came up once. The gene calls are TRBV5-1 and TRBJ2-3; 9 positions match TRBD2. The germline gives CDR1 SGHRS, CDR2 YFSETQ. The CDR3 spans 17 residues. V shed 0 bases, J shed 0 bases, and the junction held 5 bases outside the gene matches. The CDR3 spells CASSLAAGGPSTDTQYF. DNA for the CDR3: TGCGCCAGCAGCTTGGCGGCGGGGGGGCCGAGCACAGATACGCAGTATTTT. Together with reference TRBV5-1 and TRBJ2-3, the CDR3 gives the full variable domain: KAGVTQTPRYLIKTRGQQVTLSCSPISGHRSVSWYQQTPGQGLQFLFEYFSETQRNKGNFPGRFSGRQFSNSRSEMNVSTLELGDSALYLCASSLAAGGPSTDTQYFGPGTRLTVL.

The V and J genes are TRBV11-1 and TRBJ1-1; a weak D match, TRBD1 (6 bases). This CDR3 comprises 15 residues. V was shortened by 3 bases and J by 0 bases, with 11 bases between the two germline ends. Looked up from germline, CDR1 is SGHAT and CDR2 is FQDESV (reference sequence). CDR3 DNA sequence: TGTGCCAGCAGCTTTCAGGGGAACTTGAACACTGAAGCTTTCTTT. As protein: CASSFQGNLNTEAFF.

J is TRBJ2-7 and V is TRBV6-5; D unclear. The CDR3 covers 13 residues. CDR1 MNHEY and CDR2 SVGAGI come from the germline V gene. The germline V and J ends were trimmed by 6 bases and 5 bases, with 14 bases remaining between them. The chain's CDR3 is CASSSPMVHEQYF. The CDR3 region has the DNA TGTGCCAGCAGCAGCCCTATGGTCCACGAGCAGTACTTC.

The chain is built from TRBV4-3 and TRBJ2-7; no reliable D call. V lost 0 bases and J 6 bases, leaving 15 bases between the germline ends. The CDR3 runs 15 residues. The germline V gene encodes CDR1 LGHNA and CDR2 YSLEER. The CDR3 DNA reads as TGCGCCAGCAGCCAAGATCTGGGTGCCGGCGGCGAGCAGTACTTC. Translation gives CASSQDLGAGGEQYF.